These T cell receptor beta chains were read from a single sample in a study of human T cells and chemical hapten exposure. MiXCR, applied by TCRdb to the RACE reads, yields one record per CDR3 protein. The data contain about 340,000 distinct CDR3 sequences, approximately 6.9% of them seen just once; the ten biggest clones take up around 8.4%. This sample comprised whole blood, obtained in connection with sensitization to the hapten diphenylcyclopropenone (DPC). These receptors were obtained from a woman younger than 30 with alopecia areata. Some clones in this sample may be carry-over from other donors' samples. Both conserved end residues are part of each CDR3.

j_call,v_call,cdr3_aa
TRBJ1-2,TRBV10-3,CAISLSGQGTTNYGYTF
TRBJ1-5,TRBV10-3,CAISEAERQPQHF
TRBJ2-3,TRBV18,CASSPTSGTSRDTQYF
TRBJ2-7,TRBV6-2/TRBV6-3,CASSYAPPGGQYF
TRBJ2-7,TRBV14,CASSQDRRLGEQYF
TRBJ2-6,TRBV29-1,CSVDSSSGANVLTF
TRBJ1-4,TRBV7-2,CASSFSLVTGEKLFF
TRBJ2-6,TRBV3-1,CASSQGATVANVLTF
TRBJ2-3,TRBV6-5,CASKGGGGDTQYF
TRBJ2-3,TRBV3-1,CASSPGAGARHTDTQYF
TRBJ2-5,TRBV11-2,CASSPGLEETQYF
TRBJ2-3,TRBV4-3,CASSQEDGGRVTDTQYF
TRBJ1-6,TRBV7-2,CASSLADRGWDSPLHF
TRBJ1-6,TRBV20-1,CSAREGPLNSPLHF
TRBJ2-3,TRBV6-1,CASSGTAVLGDTQYF
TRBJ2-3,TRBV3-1,CASSQDQAGRGGGTQYF
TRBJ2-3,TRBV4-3,CASSQVYPADTQYF
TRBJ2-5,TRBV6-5,CASSYSAGGETQYF
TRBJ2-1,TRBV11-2,CASSFLAGRNNEQFF
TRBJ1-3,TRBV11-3,CASSAASGNTIYF
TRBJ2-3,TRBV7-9,CASSLDDRTEYF
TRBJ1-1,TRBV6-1,CASSERYTNTEAFF
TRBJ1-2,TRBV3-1,CASRGAGDGYTF
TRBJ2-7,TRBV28,CASSSPAGTDYEQYF
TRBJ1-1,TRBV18,CASSPVQENTEAFF
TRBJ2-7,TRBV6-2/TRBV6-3,CASSYSEQGSEQYF
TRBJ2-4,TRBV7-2,CASSLQDGGALAKNIQYF
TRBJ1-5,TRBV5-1,CASSLEGGRGQPQHF
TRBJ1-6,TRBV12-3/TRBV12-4,CASSPRTGFLALHF